The TCR beta chain under discussion was sequenced for a study of blood T cell repertoires in COVID-19. In its sample, this clone was seen many times. Participants, about 18 to 95 years old, spanned fewer than 30 US areas. Each participant's cohort was designated according to participant-reported clinical history. Trimming took 0 bases from V and 2 from J, leaving 16 bases between them. Germline CDR1 LGHNA, CDR2 YNFKEQ. The CDR3 spans 17 residues. Sequencing used immunoSEQ multiplex PCR; TCRdb keeps in-frame clones, though not all of them. The sample consists of some 200,000 clones, more than 80% of them appearing once.

This receptor was identified in a middle-aged man who had recovered from COVID-19. This chain links TRBV4-2 with TRBJ1-1, with D perhaps TRBD1 (6 bases). The sequencing sample was made of PBMCs or T cells enriched from blood (not recorded which). CDR3 DNA: TGTGCCAGCAGCCAAGAAAGGCTCAGGGGACCCAACACTGAAGCTTTCTTT. As protein: CASSQERLRGPNTEAFF.